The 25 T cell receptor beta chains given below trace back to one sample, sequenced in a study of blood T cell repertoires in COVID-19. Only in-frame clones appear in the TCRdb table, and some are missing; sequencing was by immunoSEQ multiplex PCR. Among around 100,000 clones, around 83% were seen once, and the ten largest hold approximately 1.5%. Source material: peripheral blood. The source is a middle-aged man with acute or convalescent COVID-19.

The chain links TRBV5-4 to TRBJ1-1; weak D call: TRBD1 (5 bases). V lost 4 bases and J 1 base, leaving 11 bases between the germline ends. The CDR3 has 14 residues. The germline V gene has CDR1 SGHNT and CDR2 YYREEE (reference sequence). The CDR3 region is CASSRDRKNTEAFF. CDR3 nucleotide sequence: TGTGCCAGCAGCCGAGACAGAAAGAACACTGAAGCTTTCTTT.

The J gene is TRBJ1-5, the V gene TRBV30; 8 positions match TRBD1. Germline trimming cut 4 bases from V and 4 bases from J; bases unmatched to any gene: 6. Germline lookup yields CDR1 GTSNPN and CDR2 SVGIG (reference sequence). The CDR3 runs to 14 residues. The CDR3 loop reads CAWKPGTGNQPQHF. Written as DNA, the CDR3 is TGTGCCTGGAAACCCGGGACAGGTAATCAGCCCCAGCATTTT.

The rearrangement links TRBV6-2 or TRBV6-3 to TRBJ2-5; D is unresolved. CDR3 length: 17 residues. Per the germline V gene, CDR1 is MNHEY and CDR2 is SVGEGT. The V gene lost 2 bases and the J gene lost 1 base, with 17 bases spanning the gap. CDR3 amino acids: CASSYPPKLPGQETQYF. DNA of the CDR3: TGTGCCAGCAGTTACCCCCCCAAACTGCCAGGCCAAGAGACCCAGTACTTC.

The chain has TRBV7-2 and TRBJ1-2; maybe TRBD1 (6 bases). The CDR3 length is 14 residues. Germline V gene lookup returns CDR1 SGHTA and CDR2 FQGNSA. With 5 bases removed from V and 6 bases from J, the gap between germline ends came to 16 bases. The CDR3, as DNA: TGTGCCAGCAGCCCTCCCCCACCAGGGGATGGCTACACCTTC. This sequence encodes CASSPPPPGDGYTF.

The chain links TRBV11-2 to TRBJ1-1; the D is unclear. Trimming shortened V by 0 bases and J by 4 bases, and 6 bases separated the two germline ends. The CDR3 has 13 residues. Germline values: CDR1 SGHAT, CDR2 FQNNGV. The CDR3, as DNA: TGTGCCAGCAGCTTAGATCTGGCCACTGAAGCTTTCTTT. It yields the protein CASSLDLATEAFF.

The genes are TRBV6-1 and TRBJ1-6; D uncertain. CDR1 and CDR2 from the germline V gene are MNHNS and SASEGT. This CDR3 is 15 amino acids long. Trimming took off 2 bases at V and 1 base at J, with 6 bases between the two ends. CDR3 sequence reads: CASSERWSYNSPLHF. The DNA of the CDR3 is TGTGCCAGCAGTGAACGGTGGTCCTATAATTCACCCCTCCACTTT.

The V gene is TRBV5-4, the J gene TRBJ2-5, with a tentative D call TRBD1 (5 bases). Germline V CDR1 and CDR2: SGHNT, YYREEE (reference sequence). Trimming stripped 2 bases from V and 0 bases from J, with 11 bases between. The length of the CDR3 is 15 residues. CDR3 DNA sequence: TGTGCCAGCAGCTTTGGGCAGGGCTACCAAGAGACCCAGTACTTC. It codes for CASSFGQGYQETQYF. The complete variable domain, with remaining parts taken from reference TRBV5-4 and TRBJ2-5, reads ETGVTQSPTHLIKTRGQQVTLRCSSQSGHNTVSWYQQALGQGPQFIFQYYREEENGRGNFPPRFSGLQFPNYSSELNVNALELDDSALYLCASSFGQGYQETQYFGPGTRLLVL.

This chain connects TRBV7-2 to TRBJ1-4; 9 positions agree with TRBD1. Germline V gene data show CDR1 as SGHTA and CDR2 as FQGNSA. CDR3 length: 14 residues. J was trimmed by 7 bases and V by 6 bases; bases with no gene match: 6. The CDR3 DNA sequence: TGTGCCAGCAGTTCGGACAGGGGTAGTGAAAAACTGTTTTTT. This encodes CASSSDRGSEKLFF.

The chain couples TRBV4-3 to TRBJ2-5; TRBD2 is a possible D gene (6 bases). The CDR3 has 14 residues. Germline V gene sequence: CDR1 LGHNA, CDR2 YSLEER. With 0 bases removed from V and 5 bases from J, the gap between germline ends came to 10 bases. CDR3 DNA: TGCGCCAGCAGCCAAGATCCAGGGAGGGAGACCCAGTACTTC. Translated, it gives CASSQDPGRETQYF.

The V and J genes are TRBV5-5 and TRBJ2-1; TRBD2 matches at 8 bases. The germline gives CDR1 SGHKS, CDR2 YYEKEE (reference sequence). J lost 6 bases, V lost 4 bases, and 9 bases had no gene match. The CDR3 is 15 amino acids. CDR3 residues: CASSAVVGGANEQFF. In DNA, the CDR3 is TGTGCCAGCAGCGCGGTAGTCGGGGGGGCCAATGAGCAGTTCTTC.

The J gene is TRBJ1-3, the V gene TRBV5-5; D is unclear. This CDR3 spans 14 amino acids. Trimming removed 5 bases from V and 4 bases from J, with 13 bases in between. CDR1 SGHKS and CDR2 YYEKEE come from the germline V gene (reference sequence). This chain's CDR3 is CASREEKPGNTIYF. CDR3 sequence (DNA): TGTGCCAGCAGGGAGGAGAAGCCCGGAAACACCATATATTTT.

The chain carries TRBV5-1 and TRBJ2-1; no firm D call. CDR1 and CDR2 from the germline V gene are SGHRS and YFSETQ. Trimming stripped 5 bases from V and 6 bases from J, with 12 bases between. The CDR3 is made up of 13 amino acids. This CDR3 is CASRRLEGNEQFF. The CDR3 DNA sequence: TGCGCCAGCAGAAGGCTAGAAGGCAATGAGCAGTTCTTC.

As DNA, the CDR3 is TGTGCCAGCAGTTCGGACAGGGGTAAAAAACTGTTTTTT. It specifies CASSSDRGKKLFF. The rearrangement joins TRBV27 to TRBJ1-4; 9 nucleotides agree with TRBD1. CDR1 MNHEY and CDR2 SMNVEV come from the germline V gene (reference sequence). Germline trimming cut 4 bases from V and 9 bases from J; bases unmatched to any gene: 3. This CDR3 comprises 13 residues.

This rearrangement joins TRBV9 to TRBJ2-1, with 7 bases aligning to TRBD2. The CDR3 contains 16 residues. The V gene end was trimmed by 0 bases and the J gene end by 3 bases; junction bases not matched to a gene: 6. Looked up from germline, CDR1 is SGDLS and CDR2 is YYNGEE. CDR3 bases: TGTGCCAGCAGCGTAGGAGCTAGCGGACTCTACAATGAGCAGTTCTTC. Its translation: CASSVGASGLYNEQFF.

The CDR3 is CASSGGQGTTSPLHF. Here the CDR3 DNA reads TGTGCCAGCAGTGGTGGACAGGGGACGACTTCACCCCTCCACTTT. The chain is built from TRBV2 and TRBJ1-6; 9 bases match TRBD1. CDR3 length: 15 amino acids. V gave up 4 bases and J gave up 9 bases; unmatched junction bases: 7. The germline CDR1 and CDR2 sequences are SNHLY and FYNNEI.

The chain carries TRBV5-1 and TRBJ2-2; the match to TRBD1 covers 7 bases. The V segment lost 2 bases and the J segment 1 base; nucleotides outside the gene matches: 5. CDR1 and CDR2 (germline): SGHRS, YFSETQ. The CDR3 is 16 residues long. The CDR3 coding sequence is TGCGCCAGCAGCTTACAGGGGCTAGGGAACACCGGGGAGCTGTTTTTT. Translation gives CASSLQGLGNTGELFF.

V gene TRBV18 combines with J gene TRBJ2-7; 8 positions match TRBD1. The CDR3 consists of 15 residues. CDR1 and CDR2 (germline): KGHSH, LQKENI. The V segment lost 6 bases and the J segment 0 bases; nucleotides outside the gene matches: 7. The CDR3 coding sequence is TGTGCCAGCTCCCAACGGACAGGGAGCTCCTACGAGCAGTACTTC. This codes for CASSQRTGSSYEQYF.

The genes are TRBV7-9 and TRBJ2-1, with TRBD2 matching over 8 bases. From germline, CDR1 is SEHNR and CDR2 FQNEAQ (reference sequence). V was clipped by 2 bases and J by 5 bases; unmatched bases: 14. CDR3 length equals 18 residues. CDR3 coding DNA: TGTGCCAGCAGCTTAAGGCGGCTAGCGGGCCTAACGGACAATGAGCAGTTCTTC. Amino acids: CASSLRRLAGLTDNEQFF.

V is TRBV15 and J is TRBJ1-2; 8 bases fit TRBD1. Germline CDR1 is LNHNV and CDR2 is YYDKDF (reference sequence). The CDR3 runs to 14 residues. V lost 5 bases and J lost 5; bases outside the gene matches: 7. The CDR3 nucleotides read TGTGCCACCAGCTCAAGGGACAGGCTATATGGCTACACCTTC. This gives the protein CATSSRDRLYGYTF.

The CDR3 nucleotides are TGTGCCAGCAGCCCCAACAGGGGAAACAATCAGCCCCAGCATTTT. Translation gives CASSPNRGNNQPQHF. The J gene is TRBJ1-5, the V gene TRBV7-2; 7 bases are a match to TRBD1. Trimming at V came to 5 bases and at J to 3 bases, leaving 7 bases not matched to a gene. Germline CDR1 and CDR2: SGHTA and FQGNSA. This CDR3 is built from 15 residues.

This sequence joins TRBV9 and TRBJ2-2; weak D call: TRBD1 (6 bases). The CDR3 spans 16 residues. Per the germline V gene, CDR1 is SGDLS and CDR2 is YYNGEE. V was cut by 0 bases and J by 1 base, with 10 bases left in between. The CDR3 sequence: CASSVGGTMNTGELFF. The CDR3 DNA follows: TGTGCCAGCAGCGTAGGGGGGACAATGAACACCGGGGAGCTGTTTTTT.

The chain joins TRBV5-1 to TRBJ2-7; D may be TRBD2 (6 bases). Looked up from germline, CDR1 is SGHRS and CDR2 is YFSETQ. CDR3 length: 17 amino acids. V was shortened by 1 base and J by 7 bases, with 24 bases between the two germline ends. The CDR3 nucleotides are TGCGCCAGCAGCTTGTCGTTGGTCGTGGACTATACGGCGGAGCAGTACTTC. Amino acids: CASSLSLVVDYTAEQYF.

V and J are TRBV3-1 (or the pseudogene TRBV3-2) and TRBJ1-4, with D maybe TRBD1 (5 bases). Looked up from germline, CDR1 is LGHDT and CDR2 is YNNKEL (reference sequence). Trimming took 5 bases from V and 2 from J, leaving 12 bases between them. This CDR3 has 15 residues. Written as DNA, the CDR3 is TGTGCCAGCAGCTCCGGGGGGGGGACTAATGAAAAACTGTTTTTT. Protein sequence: CASSSGGGTNEKLFF.

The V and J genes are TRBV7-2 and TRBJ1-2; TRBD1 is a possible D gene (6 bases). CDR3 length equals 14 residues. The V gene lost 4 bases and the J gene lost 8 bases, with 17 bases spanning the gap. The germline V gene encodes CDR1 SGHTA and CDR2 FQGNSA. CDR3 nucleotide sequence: TGTGCCAGCAGCTCACCGAGGGGGTTCTACGGCTACACCTTC. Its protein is CASSSPRGFYGYTF. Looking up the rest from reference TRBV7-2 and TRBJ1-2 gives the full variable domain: GAGVSQSPSNKVTEKGKDVELRCDPISGHTALYWYRQSLGQGLEFLIYFQGNSAPDKSGLPSDRFSAERTGGSVSTLTIQRTQQEDSAVYLCASSSPRGFYGYTFGSGTRLTVV.

CDR3 nucleotide sequence: TGTGCCAGCAGCTTAGTGGGGGGAACAGATACGCAGTATTTT. Translated, it gives CASSLVGGTDTQYF. The rearrangement uses TRBV11-2 and TRBJ2-3, with D possibly being TRBD2 (6 bases). The CDR3 has 14 residues. Germline CDR1 reads SGHAT; CDR2 reads FQNNGV. V shed 1 base and J shed 3 bases, with 8 bases lying between them.